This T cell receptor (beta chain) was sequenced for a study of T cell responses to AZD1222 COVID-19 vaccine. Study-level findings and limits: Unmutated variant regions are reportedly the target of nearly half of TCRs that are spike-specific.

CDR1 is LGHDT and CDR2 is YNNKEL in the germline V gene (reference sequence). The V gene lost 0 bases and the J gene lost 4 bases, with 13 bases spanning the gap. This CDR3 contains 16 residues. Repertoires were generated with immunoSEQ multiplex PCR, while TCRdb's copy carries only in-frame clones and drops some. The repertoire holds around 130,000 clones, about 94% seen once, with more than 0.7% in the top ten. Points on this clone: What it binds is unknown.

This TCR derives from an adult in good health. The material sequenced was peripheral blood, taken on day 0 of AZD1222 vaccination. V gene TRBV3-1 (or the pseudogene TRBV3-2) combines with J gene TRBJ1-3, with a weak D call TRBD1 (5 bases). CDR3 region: CASSQEGGGTGNTIYF. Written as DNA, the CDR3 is TGTGCCAGCAGCCAAGAGGGTGGGGGAACGGGAAACACCATATATTTT.